Presented here are 19 T cell receptor beta chains from one specimen sequenced in a study of cytomegalovirus exposure and HLA in healthy donors. PCR used 60 Vbeta primers and 13 Jbeta primers. Libraries were prepared by immunoSEQ multiplex PCR; TCRdb keeps only in-frame clonotypes and omits some of them. The data show roughly 160,000 clones, roughly 80% seen once. Input material: PBMCs. The source of these receptors is a male donor in good health and CMV-seropositive.

This rearrangement joins TRBV19 to TRBJ2-1; possible D gene TRBD1, 6 bases. The germline gives CDR1 LNHDA, CDR2 SQIVND (reference sequence). V lost 5 bases and J 8 bases, leaving 13 bases between the germline ends. The CDR3 has 13 amino acids. The CDR3 spells CASSPQGRDEQFF. The CDR3 nucleotides read TGTGCCAGTAGTCCACAGGGTCGAGATGAGCAGTTCTTC.

This chain uses TRBV18 with TRBJ2-7; TRBD1 matches 9 bases. This CDR3 region has 17 residues. CDR1 and CDR2 (germline): KGHSH, LQKENI. Trimming cost V 6 bases and J 0 bases; bases outside gene matches: 12. CDR3 DNA: TGTGCCAGCTCGACGGGACAGGGTGAGGGGAGCTCCTACGAGCAGTACTTC. It yields the protein CASSTGQGEGSSYEQYF.

This sequence joins TRBV10-2 and TRBJ2-7, with 14 bases fitting TRBD2. Germline assignment: CDR1 WSHSY and CDR2 SAAADI. The V gene end was trimmed by 3 bases and the J gene end by 4 bases; junction bases not matched to a gene: 5. The CDR3 has 16 amino acids. The CDR3 nucleotides are TGCGCCAGCAGTGACTCCGGGACTAGCGGGAGATACGAGCAGTACTTC. Its translation: CASSDSGTSGRYEQYF.

This sequence joins TRBV7-2 and TRBJ2-7; D remains unclear. Trimming cost V 5 bases and J 3 bases, with 8 bases left between them. The CDR3 length is 12 residues. Germline-derived CDR1 and CDR2 are SGHTA and FQGNSA. CDR3 region: CASSPGLYEQYF. Here the CDR3 DNA reads TGTGCCAGCAGCCCTGGGCTCTACGAGCAGTACTTC.

This clone came up once. J is TRBJ1-2 and V is TRBV18; D unresolved. There are 12 residues in the CDR3. Trimming took off 8 bases at V and 6 bases at J, with 13 bases between the two ends. Per germline, CDR1 KGHSH and CDR2 LQKENI. Here the CDR3 reads CASRPRGNGYTF. Written as DNA, the CDR3 is TGTGCCAGCCGACCCCGAGGAAATGGCTACACCTTC.

This clone was seen only once. This chain connects TRBV10-3 to TRBJ2-1; 8 nucleotides line up with TRBD1. V was pared by 0 bases and J by 4 bases, with 5 bases of the junction left unmatched. This CDR3 region has 16 residues. The germline V gene has CDR1 ENHRY and CDR2 SYGVKD. The CDR3 reads CAISESGRGLYNEQFF. The CDR3 nucleotides read TGTGCCATCAGTGAGTCAGGCAGGGGGCTTTACAATGAGCAGTTCTTC.

The genes are TRBV15 and TRBJ1-1, with D possibly matching TRBD1 (6 bases). The germline V gene encodes CDR1 LNHNV and CDR2 YYDKDF (reference sequence). CDR3 size: 17 residues. The V end was cut by 0 bases, the J end by 1 base, with 15 bases between. The CDR3 nucleotides are TGTGCCACCAGCAGAGACTCGCTGGGGGCAGGGAACACTGAAGCTTTCTTT. The encoded protein is CATSRDSLGAGNTEAFF.

This clone turned up a few times. The chain uses TRBV2 and TRBJ2-7, with D perhaps matching TRBD1 (6 bases). Germline V gene sequence: CDR1 SNHLY, CDR2 FYNNEI. V gave up 0 bases and J gave up 5 bases, with 14 bases separating them. CDR3 length equals 15 residues. The CDR3: CASSEAEGKGDEQYF. The DNA for the CDR3 is TGTGCCAGCAGTGAAGCGGAAGGGAAGGGGGACGAGCAGTACTTC. The full variable domain, its missing parts supplied by reference TRBV2 and TRBJ2-7, is EPEVTQTPSHQVTQMGQEVILRCVPISNHLYFYWYRQILGQKVEFLVSFYNNEISEKSEIFDDQFSVERPDGSNFTLKIRSTKLEDSAMYFCASSEAEGKGDEQYFGPGTRLTVT.

The rearrangement links TRBV5-4 to TRBJ2-5; TRBD2 aligns across 8 bases. CDR1 and CDR2 (germline): SGHNT, YYREEE (reference sequence). V trimming: 1 base; J trimming: 6 bases; junction bases outside the gene matches: 8. This CDR3 comprises 15 residues. DNA of the CDR3: TGTGCCAGCAGCTTGTGGACTAGCCGGCAGCAGACCCAGTACTTC. This codes for CASSLWTSRQQTQYF.

V and J are TRBV10-1 and TRBJ2-7; D is possibly TRBD2 (5 bases). V was shortened by 0 bases and J by 4 bases, with 7 bases between the two germline ends. Germline values: CDR1 WNHNN, CDR2 SYGVQD (reference sequence). The CDR3 sequence is 13 residues long. The CDR3 loop reads CASSESLDYEQYF. As DNA, the CDR3 is TGCGCCAGCAGTGAGTCACTAGATTACGAGCAGTACTTC.

To note about this clone: A single base is all that separates this from a far larger clone, so a read error is likely. The chain has TRBV5-1 and TRBJ1-1; TRBD1 aligns across 9 bases. The J segment lost 0 bases and the V segment lost 2 bases, leaving 2 bases of the junction unmatched. The germline V gene has CDR1 SGHRS and CDR2 YFSETQ. This CDR3 comprises 15 residues. The CDR3 spells CASSLGTGMNTEAFF. For the CDR3, the DNA is TGCGCCAGCAGCTTAGGGACAGGGATGAACACTGAAGCTTTCTTT.

The chain employs TRBV4-3 and TRBJ2-2; 11 bases fit TRBD2. J was trimmed by 0 bases and V by 5 bases; bases with no gene match: 5. The CDR3 has 17 residues. The germline V gene encodes CDR1 LGHNA and CDR2 YSLEER. CDR3 region: CASSALTSGTNTGELFF. In nucleotides, the CDR3 is TGCGCCAGCAGCGCCTTGACTAGCGGGACGAACACCGGGGAGCTGTTTTTT.

The table lists this clone with a few counts. This chain joins TRBV4-3 and TRBJ2-1, with a weak D call TRBD2 (6 bases). The CDR3 loop spans 15 amino acids. From germline, CDR1 is LGHNA and CDR2 YSLEER. The ends were cut back, 3 bases at V and 4 bases at J, with 13 bases in the middle. CDR3 region: CASSQYSGIYNEQFF. The CDR3 DNA follows: TGCGCCAGCAGCCAGTATAGCGGAATTTACAATGAGCAGTTCTTC.

The chain uses TRBV11-2 and TRBJ1-5, with TRBD1 as a possible D gene (6 bases). CDR3 length equals 14 residues. V lost 5 bases to trimming and J lost 6 bases, with 14 bases between them. Germline CDR1 and CDR2: SGHAT and FQNNGV. In DNA, the CDR3 is TGTGCCAGCAGCCTATCGGGGGGGGCTCAGCCCCAGCATTTT. As protein: CASSLSGGAQPQHF.

The J gene is TRBJ1-5, the V gene TRBV11-2, with 7 bases identical to TRBD1. Per germline, CDR1 SGHAT and CDR2 FQNNGV. The CDR3 contains 14 residues. V gave up 5 bases and J gave up 5 bases; unmatched junction bases: 6. CDR3 nucleotide sequence: TGTGCCAGCAGCCCTGGACAGGATTATCAGCCCCAGCATTTT. This translates into CASSPGQDYQPQHF. The full variable domain, its missing parts supplied by reference TRBV11-2 and TRBJ1-5, is EAGVAQSPRYKIIEKRQSVAFWCNPISGHATLYWYQQILGQGPKLLIQFQNNGVVDDSQLPKDRFSAERLKGVDSTLKIQPAKLEDSAVYLCASSPGQDYQPQHFGDGTRLSIL.

The chain recombines TRBV5-1 with TRBJ2-5; 7 bases match TRBD1. V was clipped by 4 bases and J by 2 bases; unmatched bases: 2. This CDR3 is built from 13 residues. CDR1 and CDR2 from the germline V gene are SGHRS and YFSETQ. CDR3 amino acids: CASSKDRQETQYF. The CDR3 bases are TGCGCCAGCAGCAAGGACAGGCAAGAGACCCAGTACTTC.

This sequence joins TRBV9 and TRBJ1-1; D gene unclear. The germline gives CDR1 SGDLS, CDR2 YYNGEE. The CDR3 extends over 13 amino acids. The germline V and J ends were trimmed by 0 bases and 3 bases, with 6 bases remaining between them. The CDR3 sequence is CASSVDIYTEAFF. The CDR3 DNA sequence: TGTGCCAGCAGCGTAGACATTTACACTGAAGCTTTCTTT.

This clone is a singleton in its sample. The chain carries TRBV19 and TRBJ2-3, with TRBD1 identical over 9 bases. The CDR3 is made up of 16 amino acids. V lost 4 bases and J lost 0; bases outside the gene matches: 5. The V gene's germline CDR1 is LNHDA and CDR2 SQIVND (reference sequence). The CDR3 sequence: CASSTDRGTSTDTQYF. The CDR3 DNA is TGTGCCAGTAGTACGGACAGGGGAACTAGCACAGATACGCAGTATTTT. Drawing the rest from reference TRBV19 and TRBJ2-3, the complete variable domain is DGGITQSPKYLFRKEGQNVTLSCEQNLNHDAMYWYRQDPGQGLRLIYYSQIVNDFQKGDIAEGYSVSREKKESFPLTVTSAQKNPTAFYLCASSTDRGTSTDTQYFGPGTRLTVL.

Note on this clone: One end of the junction does not line up with germline, which may come from a read error. The J gene is TRBJ2-1, the V gene TRBV6-5; D not resolved. There are 11 residues in the CDR3. Germline V gene lookup returns CDR1 MNHEY and CDR2 SVGAGI. CDR3 amino acids: CAISVGNEQFF. For the CDR3, the DNA is TGTGCCATCAGTGTCGGCAATGAGCAGTTCTTC.